This passage covers 32 T cell receptor beta chains from one sample sequenced in a study of spatial heterogeneity in lung cancer. As to time point: sample taken at primary tumor resection. In TCRdb, the 5' RACE reads were re-called with MiXCR into one record per CDR3 protein. This table holds about 39,000 distinct CDR3 sequences, approximately 3.1% found once. The specimen was normal lung tissue next to the tumor, collected at surgery. The receptors here all came from a male donor with early-stage non-small cell lung cancer.

This clonotype was counted many times. The chain combines TRBV5-1 with TRBJ1-6, with 7 bases matching TRBD1. Looked up from germline, CDR1 is SGHRS and CDR2 is YFSETQ. V shed 1 base and J 11 bases; nucleotides not matched to a gene: 12. The CDR3 is made up of 16 amino acids. The CDR3 nucleotides are TGCGCCAGCAGCTTGAACTCGGCGAGGGGGCTGACACCCCTCCACTTT. This gives the protein CASSLNSARGLTPLHF. Full variable domain (remainder filled in from reference TRBV5-1 and TRBJ1-6): KAGVTQTPRYLIKTRGQQVTLSCSPISGHRSVSWYQQTPGQGLQFLFEYFSETQRNKGNFPGRFSGRQFSNSRSEMNVSTLELGDSALYLCASSLNSARGLTPLHFGNGTRLTVT.

This clonotype was observed a few times. V is TRBV3-1 and J is TRBJ2-1; 8 bases are shared with TRBD1. After removal of 5 bases from V and 2 bases from J, the junction contained 5 bases not matched to a gene. In germline, CDR1 is LGHDT, CDR2 YNNKEL (reference sequence). CDR3 length: 15 amino acids. CDR3 loop: CASSETGVTYNEQFF. The CDR3, as DNA: TGTGCCAGCAGCGAGACAGGGGTCACCTACAATGAGCAGTTCTTC.

This clonotype was observed at least ten times. J is TRBJ2-1 and V is TRBV28; weak D call: TRBD2 (7 bases). Deletions cut 8 bases from V and 0 bases from J, with 11 bases between. Looked up from germline, CDR1 is MDHEN and CDR2 is SYDVKM. CDR3 length: 14 amino acids. This CDR3 is CASLRGGSYNEQFF. For the CDR3, the DNA is TGTGCCAGCCTAAGGGGGGGCTCCTACAATGAGCAGTTCTTC.

This clonotype was counted ten times or more. V usage is TRBV12-3 or TRBV12-4 and J usage is TRBJ2-5, with 9 bases fitting TRBD1. The junction had 7 bases not matched to a gene; V was cut back by 6 bases and J by 2 bases. The CDR3 runs 15 residues. Here the CDR3 DNA reads TGTGCCAGCAGCCGTCCGGGACAGGGACAAGAGACCCAGTACTTC. It specifies CASSRPGQGQETQYF.

This clonotype appeared many times. The rearrangement joins TRBV7-9 to TRBJ1-6; a weak D match, TRBD1 (6 bases). Trimming removed 4 bases from V and 7 bases from J, with 14 bases in between. This CDR3 has 15 amino acids. Germline loops: CDR1 SEHNR, CDR2 FQNEAQ (reference sequence). Here the CDR3 DNA reads TGTGCCAGCAGCTCCGGGACGGGGGCGAATTCACCCCTCCACTTT. It encodes CASSSGTGANSPLHF.

This clonotype came up many times. The gene calls are TRBV7-3 and TRBJ2-3; 7 positions match TRBD2. From germline, CDR1 is SGHTA and CDR2 FQGTGA. The CDR3 length is 15 residues. V was pared by 2 bases and J by 2 bases, with 4 bases of the junction left unmatched. The CDR3, as DNA: TGTGCCAGCAGCTTAGGCGGGAGCTTCACAGATACGCAGTATTTT. Protein: CASSLGGSFTDTQYF.

This clonotype was seen at least ten times. The gene calls are TRBV7-2 and TRBJ1-6; D is uncertain. Trimming shortened V by 1 base and J by 9 bases, and 10 bases separated the two germline ends. The CDR3 is 14 residues long. Germline V gives CDR1 SGHTA, CDR2 FQGNSA. CDR3 region: CASSLESRISPLHF. DNA for the CDR3: TGTGCCAGCAGCTTAGAAAGTCGTATTTCACCCCTCCACTTT.

This clonotype was counted a few times. This sequence joins TRBV5-1 and TRBJ2-2; D call uncertain. Per germline, CDR1 SGHRS and CDR2 YFSETQ. This CDR3 region has 15 residues. The V end lost 4 bases, the J end lost 7 bases, and 17 bases lay between the germline ends. The DNA of the CDR3 is TGCGCCAGCAGCCCAGGACCCGAACGCGGCGGGGAGCTGTTTTTT. This encodes CASSPGPERGGELFF. Looking up the rest from reference TRBV5-1 and TRBJ2-2 gives the full variable domain: KAGVTQTPRYLIKTRGQQVTLSCSPISGHRSVSWYQQTPGQGLQFLFEYFSETQRNKGNFPGRFSGRQFSNSRSEMNVSTLELGDSALYLCASSPGPERGGELFFGEGSRLTVL.

This clonotype appeared a few times. The gene calls are TRBV4-3 and TRBJ2-1; 7 bases are shared with TRBD1. The germline gives CDR1 LGHNA, CDR2 YSLEER. Germline trimming cut 0 bases from V and 2 bases from J; bases unmatched to any gene: 1. This CDR3 contains 15 residues. The chain's CDR3 is CASSQEGTAYNEQFF. DNA for the CDR3: TGCGCCAGCAGCCAAGAGGGGACAGCCTACAATGAGCAGTTCTTC.

This clonotype was seen repeatedly, ten times or more. The rearrangement joins TRBV7-3 to TRBJ1-1; 8 bases line up with TRBD1. Germline V lookup: CDR1 SGHTA, CDR2 FQGTGA. V dropped 5 bases and J dropped 1; count of bases not matched to a gene: 6. The CDR3 length is 15 residues. DNA for the CDR3: TGTGCCAGCAGCATCCGGACAGGGCCGAACACTGAAGCTTTCTTT. This translates into CASSIRTGPNTEAFF.

Many counts were recorded for this clonotype. The chain uses TRBV6-6 and TRBJ1-1; D uncertain. The V and J ends lost 6 bases and 0 bases respectively, with 11 bases between them. Germline lookup yields CDR1 MNHNY and CDR2 SVGAGI (reference sequence). The CDR3 is 14 amino acids. The CDR3 sequence: CASRFINLNTEAFF. The CDR3 region has the DNA TGTGCCAGCAGGTTTATTAACTTGAACACTGAAGCTTTCTTT.

This clonotype was recorded a few times. The CDR3 nucleotides are TGTGCCAGCAGCCCCCGAGCAACCGGGGAGCTGTTTTTT. Translation: CASSPRATGELFF. J is TRBJ2-2 and V is TRBV11-3, with no clear D. The CDR3 is 13 residues long. The V end was cut by 5 bases, the J end by 5 bases, with 9 bases between. CDR1 and CDR2 from the germline V gene are SGHNT and YENEEA. The full variable domain, in which reference TRBV11-3 and TRBJ2-2 provide the parts outside the CDR3, is EAGVVQSPRYKIIEKKQPVAFWCNPISGHNTLYWYLQNLGQGPELLIRYENEEAVDDSQLPKDRFSAERLKGVDSTLKIQPAELGDSAVYLCASSPRATGELFFGEGSRLTVL.

This clonotype has a count of ten or more. J is TRBJ2-3 and V is TRBV5-1; D not resolved. The length of the CDR3 is 14 residues. The V and J ends lost 3 bases and 1 base respectively, with 9 bases between them. Germline assignment: CDR1 SGHRS and CDR2 YFSETQ. CDR3 sequence reads: CASSYDGRTDTQYF. CDR3 coding DNA: TGCGCCAGCAGCTACGACGGTCGCACAGATACGCAGTATTTT.

This clonotype was observed at least ten times. The genes are TRBV2 and TRBJ2-5; TRBD1 aligns across 9 bases. Germline lookup yields CDR1 SNHLY and CDR2 FYNNEI. V dropped 4 bases and J dropped 4; count of bases not matched to a gene: 4. This CDR3 is built from 14 residues. The CDR3 protein is CASSVQGAGETQYF. The CDR3 region has the DNA TGTGCCAGCAGTGTACAGGGGGCAGGAGAGACCCAGTACTTC.

This clonotype was found many times. The chain recombines TRBV2 with TRBJ1-6; a weak D match, TRBD1 (5 bases). Germline V gene data show CDR1 as SNHLY and CDR2 as FYNNEI. Trimming took off 1 base at V and 0 bases at J, with 7 bases between the two ends. The CDR3 runs 16 residues. As DNA, the CDR3 is TGTGCCAGCAGTGAAGGACAGAGCTCCTATAATTCACCCCTCCACTTT. Its translation is CASSEGQSSYNSPLHF.

There are many counts of this clonotype. The chain has TRBV20-1 and TRBJ2-4, with 9 bases lining up with TRBD2. CDR1 and CDR2 from the germline V gene are DFQATT and SNEGSKA (reference sequence). After removal of 0 bases from V and 8 bases from J, the junction contained 8 bases not matched to a gene. The CDR3 sequence is 15 residues long. CDR3 coding DNA: TGCAGTGCTAGAGATCCTGCTAGCGGGAAGGACATTCAGTACTTC. This sequence encodes CSARDPASGKDIQYF.

The DNA for the CDR3 is TGCAGTGCTACGACTGGGCTAGCCAAAAACATTCAGTACTTC. Encoded protein: CSATTGLAKNIQYF. This chain connects TRBV20-1 to TRBJ2-4, with D uncertain. The CDR3 is made up of 14 amino acids. CDR1 and CDR2 from the germline V gene are DFQATT and SNEGSKA (reference sequence). V lost 4 bases and J lost 0, with 10 bases in between.

This clonotype was counted at least ten times. The chain recombines TRBV4-3 with TRBJ1-4; no clear D gene. This CDR3 has 15 amino acids. The germline V and J ends were trimmed by 0 bases and 5 bases, with 10 bases remaining between them. CDR1 is LGHNA and CDR2 is YSLEER in the germline V gene. CDR3 coding DNA: TGCGCCAGCAGCCAAGATACGGCATCAAATGAAAAACTGTTTTTT. Translated, it gives CASSQDTASNEKLFF.

This clonotype was picked up many times. DNA of the CDR3: TGCAGCGTTGGAGGGAACAGGGGGCGCGACACAGATACGCAGTATTTT. Protein sequence: CSVGGNRGRDTDTQYF. The gene calls are TRBV29-1 and TRBJ2-3; 9 bases match TRBD1. The V gene's germline CDR1 is SQVTM and CDR2 ANQGSEA. Trimming removed 4 bases from V and 2 bases from J; junction bases left unmatched: 10. The CDR3 contains 16 residues.

This clonotype was observed a handful of times. J is TRBJ2-3 and V is TRBV20-1, with D perhaps matching TRBD1 or TRBD2 (5 bases each). Trimming shortened V by 3 bases and J by 8 bases, and 12 bases separated the two germline ends. This CDR3 region has 12 residues. From germline, CDR1 is DFQATT and CDR2 SNEGSKA (reference sequence). This CDR3 reads CSASGGGPTQYF. CDR3 DNA: TGCAGTGCTAGTGGGGGTGGGCCTACGCAGTATTTT.

This clonotype was counted ten times or more. The rearrangement links TRBV12-3 or TRBV12-4 to TRBJ2-3; no firm D call. The CDR3 runs to 12 residues. With 2 bases removed from V and 10 bases from J, the gap between germline ends came to 10 bases. CDR3 nucleotide sequence: TGTGCCAGCAGTTTAACCGGGTACTCGCAGTATTTT. It specifies CASSLTGYSQYF.

This clonotype has at least ten counts. J is TRBJ1-5 and V is TRBV6-1; D is possibly TRBD1 (6 bases). Trimming took off 8 bases at V and 0 bases at J, with 14 bases between the two ends. CDR1 MNHNS and CDR2 SASEGT come from the germline V gene. The CDR3 is made up of 15 amino acids. CDR3 DNA: TGTGCCAGCTTTGAGGGGGGATTTAGCAATCAGCCCCAGCATTTT. It specifies CASFEGGFSNQPQHF.

This clonotype has a handful of counts. The rearrangement uses TRBV7-6 and TRBJ1-1; no reliable D call. This CDR3 comprises 15 residues. Trimming left V 6 bases short and J 4 bases short, with 18 bases between. Per the germline V gene, CDR1 is SGHVS and CDR2 is FNYEAQ. CDR3 nucleotide sequence: TGTGCCAGCAGGACGAATGGATTGGAGGCCACTGAAGCTTTCTTT. It translates to CASRTNGLEATEAFF.

This sequence joins TRBV29-1 and TRBJ2-2, with TRBD2 identical over 8 bases. CDR3 length: 15 amino acids. Germline V gene sequence: CDR1 SQVTM, CDR2 ANQGSEA. Trimming cost V 3 bases and J 7 bases; bases outside gene matches: 10. The CDR3 sequence is CSVEVGSSGVGELFF. DNA for the CDR3: TGCAGCGTTGAGGTGGGGAGTAGCGGGGTCGGGGAGCTGTTTTTT.

Many counts were recorded for this clonotype. V usage is TRBV6-5 and J usage is TRBJ1-5, with a tentative D call TRBD1 (6 bases). The germline V and J ends were trimmed by 6 bases and 0 bases, with 12 bases remaining between them. Germline loops: CDR1 MNHEY, CDR2 SVGAGI. The CDR3 runs 15 residues. Here the CDR3 reads CASRKQGPSNQPQHF. The CDR3 nucleotides read TGTGCCAGCAGAAAACAGGGACCTAGCAATCAGCCCCAGCATTTT.

This clonotype occurred many times. The V gene is TRBV28, the J gene TRBJ1-2; D gene ambiguous. CDR3 length: 12 amino acids. V was cut by 8 bases and J by 5 bases, with 12 bases left in between. Looked up from germline, CDR1 is MDHEN and CDR2 is SYDVKM. The CDR3 spells CASREISYGYTF. The DNA of the CDR3 is TGTGCCAGCCGAGAGATCTCTTATGGCTACACCTTC.

In this sample, this clonotype turned up many times. The chain is built from TRBV7-6 and TRBJ1-2, with a tentative D call TRBD1 (6 bases). V lost 5 bases and J 6 bases, leaving 19 bases between the germline ends. CDR3 size: 15 residues. Germline V lookup: CDR1 SGHVS, CDR2 FNYEAQ. This chain's CDR3 is CASSPGGRGRNGYTF. In nucleotides, the CDR3 is TGTGCCAGCAGCCCCGGGGGCAGGGGTAGAAATGGCTACACCTTC.

There are many counts of this clonotype. This sequence joins TRBV7-2 and TRBJ1-6; D is uncertain. Germline loops: CDR1 SGHTA, CDR2 FQGNSA. Trimming shortened V by 6 bases and J by 7 bases, and 16 bases separated the two germline ends. CDR3 length: 15 residues. In nucleotides, the CDR3 is TGTGCCAGCAGGAAGTCCGGGGTAGGAAATTCACCCCTCCACTTT. Protein: CASRKSGVGNSPLHF.

This clonotype was counted at least ten times. J is TRBJ2-6 and V is TRBV4-3; TRBD2 is a possible D gene (5 bases). Trimming removed 3 bases at V and 3 bases at J, with 12 bases between. This CDR3 has 16 amino acids. The germline gives CDR1 LGHNA, CDR2 YSLEER. The CDR3 sequence: CASSQDAGSGANVLTF. CDR3 in DNA: TGCGCCAGCAGCCAGGATGCTGGGAGTGGGGCCAACGTCCTGACTTTC.

This clonotype was seen many times. Because the CDR3's place on the DNA is in doubt, the DNA is left out and the CDR3 is given as listed by TCRdb. The chain employs TRBV2 and TRBJ1-2; the table names TRBD1, a call not compared with the DNA. The CDR3 spans 13 residues, counting both ends. From germline, CDR1 is SNHLY and CDR2 FYNNEI. Here the CDR3 reads CASSSGQGTGYTF.

Many counts were recorded for this clonotype. This chain links TRBV10-3 with TRBJ2-1, with a tentative D call TRBD1 (6 bases). The ends were cut back, 6 bases at V and 8 bases at J, with 8 bases in the middle. CDR1 and CDR2 from the germline V gene are ENHRY and SYGVKD. This CDR3 is built from 11 residues. The CDR3 is CAISQGYEQFF. In nucleotides, the CDR3 is TGTGCCATCAGCCAGGGGTATGAGCAGTTCTTC.

This clonotype was recorded at least ten times. V is TRBV9 and J is TRBJ1-6, with D perhaps matching TRBD1 (5 bases). V lost 5 bases to trimming and J lost 6 bases, with 18 bases between them. This CDR3 has 16 residues. CDR1 and CDR2 (germline): SGDLS, YYNGEE. The CDR3 bases are TGTGCCAGCAGGAGGGACGCGGGGCCGAGTAATTCACCCCTCCACTTT. It is translated as CASRRDAGPSNSPLHF.